The present TCR beta chain was sequenced within a study of T cell changes during pregnancy in multiple sclerosis. Here immunoSEQ multiplex PCR was the method, and the copy in TCRdb shows in-frame clones only, minus some. The top ten clones hold around 1.4% of a sample with around 80,000 clones, about 92% of them seen once. V was clipped by 1 base and J by 6 bases, with 12 bases between them. CDR3 size: 15 residues. Germline lookup yields CDR1 MGHRA and CDR2 YSYEKL. The receptor's source is a female donor with multiple sclerosis, enrolled in a pregnancy study. V usage is TRBV4-1 and J usage is TRBJ2-2; weak D call: TRBD1 (6 bases). The sample consisted of peripheral blood, taken before pregnancy. The CDR3 nucleotides read TGCGCCAGCAGCCAAGCCACAGGGTACGCCGGGGAGCTGTTTTTT. It encodes CASSQATGYAGELFF.